This TCR beta chain was captured in a study of T-cell reconstitution after alpha-beta-depleted transplantation in children. Study results and limitations: Some patients showed high day-60 TCRbeta diversity, which derived from surviving recipient T cells and thymic progenitors. T-cell counts and diversity at one year post-transplant came mainly from newly produced T cells. It was reported that alpha-beta T cells came from several hundred expanded graft clones (about two months after transplant).

Preparation of the TCRbeta library used unique molecular identifiers. In TCRdb, the PCR reads were re-called with MiXCR into one record per CDR3 protein. There are roughly 670,000 distinct CDR3 sequences in the sample; around 14% occur only once, and around 0.8% lies in the top ten. Of note for this clonotype: Its antigen is unknown.

The CDR3 extends over 14 amino acids. Germline V CDR1 and CDR2: DFQATT, SNEGSKA (reference sequence). V lost 3 bases, J lost 0 bases, and 2 bases stayed unmatched. This TCR derives from a girl aged 2 to 9 with congenital amegakaryocytic thrombocytopenia, due to receive a stem cell transplant. This specimen consisted of PBMCs, obtained before TCRalphabeta/CD19-depleted stem cell transplant. The rearrangement joins TRBV20-1 to TRBJ2-7, with 10 bases aligning to TRBD2. DNA of the CDR3: TGCAGTGCTAGGGGACTAGCGAGCTCCTACGAGCAGTACTTC. Encoded protein: CSARGLASSYEQYF.